This TCR beta chain was identified during a study of OX40 agonist ivuxolimab in advanced cancers. Study in general: Mean age about 60 years, range roughly 20 to 85; around 80% male.

Method: immunoSEQ multiplex PCR; TCRdb's copy keeps in-frame clones and lacks some. The data show over 25,000 clones, with 75% to 85% seen just once and 21% held by the top ten. The source was CD4+ or CD8+ T cells sorted from blood, collected in a trial of the OX40 agonist ivuxolimab. The origin of this receptor is an adult with an advanced solid tumor such as melanoma, head and neck, liver or kidney cancer.

DNA of the CDR3: TGCAGCGCCTTGGAGGGGGTCTACGAGCAGTACTTC. As protein: CSALEGVYEQYF. The V call is TRBV29-1, the J call TRBJ2-7; D might be TRBD1 or TRBD2, each matching 6 bases. CDR1 is SQVTM and CDR2 is ANQGSEA in the germline V gene. V was trimmed by 7 bases and J by 3 bases, leaving 13 bases between them. The CDR3 runs to 12 residues.